This TCR beta chain came from a study of blood T cell repertoires in COVID-19 (TCRdb year 2020). Some background on the complete study: Samples covering the acute and convalescent phases of COVID-19 were provided by collaborators in the United States, Italy and Spain. The material from the prospective study consisted of cDNA or gDNA derived from T cells, B-cell-depleted T cells, or PBMCs. The dataset comprised deeply sampled blood TCRbeta repertoires from subjects exposed to, actively infected with, or recovered from COVID-19. The repertoires were released in a freely available public database meant as a resource for research on the immune response to SARS-CoV-2. Samples came from the ongoing ImmuneRACE study (first 160 participants) plus 1,254 subjects from 6 global collaborators. Nearly every sample came with metadata listing a de-identified subject ID, COVID-19 status, age in years and sex. HLA class I and class II types, where available, came from metadata supplied by the sample provider rather than from assay-based typing. Summary of the overall study and its limitations: The amount of clinical and demographic metadata varied by source and participant and was provided uncurated.

As regards this clone: Its antigen is still unknown. No much larger clone is present one base from it, and per-base qualities are unavailable.

Including cysteine and phenylalanine, the CDR3 has 15 amino acids. Only the CDR3 part of the read is kept: 45 bases, read in frame from the first base. The germline ends are 10 bases apart after V is trimmed by 0 bases and J by 1 base. CDR1 and CDR2, looked up from the germline V gene (reference sequence), are LNHNV and YYDKDF. Participants in the prospective study were enrolled through a virtual design, were aged roughly 18 to 100 years, and lived in under 25 United States geographic areas. In the prospective study, participants were assigned to cohorts based on the clinical history participants reported in a screening survey and a study questionnaire. Mobile phlebotomists in the prospective study collected whole blood, serum and a nasopharyngeal or oropharyngeal swab from every participant. Over a 2-month period, participants in the prospective study had the option of providing additional blood draws and questionnaires. Prospective study blood samples were shipped either frozen or at room temperature before DNA extraction.

TCRbeta CDR3 regions were amplified from genomic DNA using the immunoSEQ Assay, a bias-controlled multiplex PCR. The paper's processing steps were these. The number of nucleated cells in each sample was estimated from the amplification of reference gene primers within the assay. To quantify the absolute abundance of each unique TCRbeta CDR3 rearrangement, sequence reads were collapsed and filtered. For each sample, productive Simpson clonality was calculated as the square root of Simpson's diversity index over productive rearrangements. Held by TCRdb, this immuneACCESS table contains in-frame sequences only and omits some clones. Under half of the omission traces to an unresolved V gene where checked; the cause of the rest is unknown. That table supplies the V and J calls and clone size; D and trimming were determined from the DNA. This sample holds roughly 180,000 clones; over 75% were observed only once. The ten top clones hold around 5.1% of the sample.

The sample taken for sequencing was PBMCs or T cells enriched from blood (not recorded which). The clonotype was recovered from a woman in her thirties or forties with acute COVID-19. This chain is built from TRBV15 and TRBJ2-7, with the D segment identity uncertain. The DNA sequence reads TGTGCCACCAGCAGAGATCTTGGCAGGTCCTACGAGCAGTACTTC. Its protein reads: CATSRDLGRSYEQYF.